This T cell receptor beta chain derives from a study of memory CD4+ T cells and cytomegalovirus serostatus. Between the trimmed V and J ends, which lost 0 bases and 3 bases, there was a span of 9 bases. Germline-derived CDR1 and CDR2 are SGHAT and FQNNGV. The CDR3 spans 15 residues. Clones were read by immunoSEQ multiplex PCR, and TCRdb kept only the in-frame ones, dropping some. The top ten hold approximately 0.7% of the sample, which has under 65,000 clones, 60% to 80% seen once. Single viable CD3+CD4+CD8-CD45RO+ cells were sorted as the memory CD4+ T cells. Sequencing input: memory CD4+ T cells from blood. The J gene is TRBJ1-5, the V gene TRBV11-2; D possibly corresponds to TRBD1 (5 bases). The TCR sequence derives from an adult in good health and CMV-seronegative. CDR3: CASSLDRDLNQPQHF. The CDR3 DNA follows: TGTGCCAGCAGCTTAGACAGGGATCTCAATCAGCCCCAGCATTTT.